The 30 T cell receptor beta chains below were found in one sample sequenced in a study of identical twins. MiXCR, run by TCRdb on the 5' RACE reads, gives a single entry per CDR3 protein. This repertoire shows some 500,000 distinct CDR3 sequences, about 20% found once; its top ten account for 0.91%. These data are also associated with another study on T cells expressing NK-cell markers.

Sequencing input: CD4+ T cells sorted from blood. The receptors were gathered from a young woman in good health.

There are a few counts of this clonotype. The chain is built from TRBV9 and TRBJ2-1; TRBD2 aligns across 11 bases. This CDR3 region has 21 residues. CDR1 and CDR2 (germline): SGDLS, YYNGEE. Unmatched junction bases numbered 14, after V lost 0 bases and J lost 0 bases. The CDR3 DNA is TGTGCCAGCAGCGTAGCCAGGATAGCGGGAGGGATAAAAAGCTCCTACAATGAGCAGTTCTTC. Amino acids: CASSVARIAGGIKSSYNEQFF. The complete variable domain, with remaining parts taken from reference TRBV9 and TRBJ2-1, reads DSGVTQTPKHLITATGQRVTLRCSPRSGDLSVYWYQQSLDQGLQFLIQYYNGEERAKGNILERFSAQQFPDLHSELNLSSLELGDSALYFCASSVARIAGGIKSSYNEQFFGPGTRLTVL.

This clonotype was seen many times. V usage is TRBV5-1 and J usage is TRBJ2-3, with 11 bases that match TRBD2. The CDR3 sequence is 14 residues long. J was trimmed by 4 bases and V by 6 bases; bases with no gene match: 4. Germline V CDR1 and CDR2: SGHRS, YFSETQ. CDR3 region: CASNVAGGADTQYF. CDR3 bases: TGCGCCAGCAACGTAGCGGGAGGGGCAGATACGCAGTATTTT. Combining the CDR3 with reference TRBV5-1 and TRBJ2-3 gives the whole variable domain KAGVTQTPRYLIKTRGQQVTLSCSPISGHRSVSWYQQTPGQGLQFLFEYFSETQRNKGNFPGRFSGRQFSNSRSEMNVSTLELGDSALYLCASNVAGGADTQYFGPGTRLTVL.

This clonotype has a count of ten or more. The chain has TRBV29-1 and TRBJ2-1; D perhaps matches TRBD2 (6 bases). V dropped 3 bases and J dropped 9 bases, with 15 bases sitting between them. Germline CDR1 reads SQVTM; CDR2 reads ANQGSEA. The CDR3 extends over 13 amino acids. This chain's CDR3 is CSVDSRLEGEQFF. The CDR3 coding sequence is TGCAGCGTTGATTCGAGACTAGAAGGTGAGCAGTTCTTC.

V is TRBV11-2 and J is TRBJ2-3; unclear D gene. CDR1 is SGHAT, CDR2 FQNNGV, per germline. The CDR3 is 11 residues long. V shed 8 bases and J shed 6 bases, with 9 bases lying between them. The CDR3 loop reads CASRTADTQYF. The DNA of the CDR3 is TGTGCCAGCCGGACGGCGGATACGCAGTATTTT. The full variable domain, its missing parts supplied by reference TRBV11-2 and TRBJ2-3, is EAGVAQSPRYKIIEKRQSVAFWCNPISGHATLYWYQQILGQGPKLLIQFQNNGVVDDSQLPKDRFSAERLKGVDSTLKIQPAKLEDSAVYLCASRTADTQYFGPGTRLTVL.

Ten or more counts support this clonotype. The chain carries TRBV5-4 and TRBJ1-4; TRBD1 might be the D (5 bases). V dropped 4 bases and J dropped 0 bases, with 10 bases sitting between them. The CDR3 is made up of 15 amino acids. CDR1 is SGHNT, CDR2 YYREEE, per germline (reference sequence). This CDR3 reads CASSPGGTTNEKLFF. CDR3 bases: TGTGCCAGCAGCCCGGGGGGGACAACTAATGAAAAACTGTTTTTT.

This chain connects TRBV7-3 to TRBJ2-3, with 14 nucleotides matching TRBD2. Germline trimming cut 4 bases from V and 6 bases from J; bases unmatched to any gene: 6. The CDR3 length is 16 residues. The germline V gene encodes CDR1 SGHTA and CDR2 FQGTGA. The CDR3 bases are TGTGCCAGCAGCTCGACTAGCGGGGGGGTAGTTGATACGCAGTATTTT. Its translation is CASSSTSGGVVDTQYF.

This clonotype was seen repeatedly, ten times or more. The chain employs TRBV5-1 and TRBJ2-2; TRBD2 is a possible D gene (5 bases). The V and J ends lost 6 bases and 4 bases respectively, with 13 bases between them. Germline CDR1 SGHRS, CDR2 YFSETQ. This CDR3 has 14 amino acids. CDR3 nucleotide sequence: TGCGCCAGCAACAGCGGCCGGTTCACCGGGGAGCTGTTTTTT. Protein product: CASNSGRFTGELFF.

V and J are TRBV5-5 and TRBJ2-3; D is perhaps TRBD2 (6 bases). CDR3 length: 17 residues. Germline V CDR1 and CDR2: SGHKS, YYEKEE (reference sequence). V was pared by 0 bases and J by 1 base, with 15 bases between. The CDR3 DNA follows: TGTGCCAGCAGCTTGGGGGATAGGAGGAGGGGCACAGATACGCAGTATTTT. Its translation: CASSLGDRRRGTDTQYF.

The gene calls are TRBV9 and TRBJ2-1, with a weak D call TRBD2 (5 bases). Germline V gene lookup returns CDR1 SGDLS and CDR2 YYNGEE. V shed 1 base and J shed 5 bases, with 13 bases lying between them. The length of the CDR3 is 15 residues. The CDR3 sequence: CASSVNPLADNEQFF. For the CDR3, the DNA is TGTGCCAGCAGCGTAAATCCGCTAGCCGACAATGAGCAGTTCTTC. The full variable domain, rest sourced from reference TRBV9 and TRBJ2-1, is DSGVTQTPKHLITATGQRVTLRCSPRSGDLSVYWYQQSLDQGLQFLIQYYNGEERAKGNILERFSAQQFPDLHSELNLSSLELGDSALYFCASSVNPLADNEQFFGPGTRLTVL.

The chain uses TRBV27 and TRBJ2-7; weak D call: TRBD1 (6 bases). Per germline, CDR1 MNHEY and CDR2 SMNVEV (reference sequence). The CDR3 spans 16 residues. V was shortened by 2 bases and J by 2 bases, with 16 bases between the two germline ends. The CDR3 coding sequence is TGTGCCAGCAGTTTAATCGTGGGGGCCCCCACCTACGAGCAGTACTTC. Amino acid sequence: CASSLIVGAPTYEQYF.

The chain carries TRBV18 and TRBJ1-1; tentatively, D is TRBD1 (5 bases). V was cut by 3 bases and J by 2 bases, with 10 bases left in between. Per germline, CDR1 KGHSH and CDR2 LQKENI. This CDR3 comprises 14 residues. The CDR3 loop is CASSPTAKNTEAFF. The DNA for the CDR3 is TGTGCCAGCTCACCGACAGCTAAAAACACTGAAGCTTTCTTT. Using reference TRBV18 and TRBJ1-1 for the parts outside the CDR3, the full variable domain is NAGVMQNPRHLVRRRGQEARLRCSPMKGHSHVYWYRQLPEEGLKFMVYLQKENIIDESGMPKERFSAEFPKEGPSILRIQQVVRGDSAAYFCASSPTAKNTEAFFGQGTRLTVV.

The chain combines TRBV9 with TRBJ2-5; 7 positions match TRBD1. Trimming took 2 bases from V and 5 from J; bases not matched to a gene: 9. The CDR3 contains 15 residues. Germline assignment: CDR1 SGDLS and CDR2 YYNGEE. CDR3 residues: CASSVAGQVGETQYF. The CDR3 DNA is TGTGCCAGCAGCGTCGCTGGACAGGTGGGCGAGACCCAGTACTTC.

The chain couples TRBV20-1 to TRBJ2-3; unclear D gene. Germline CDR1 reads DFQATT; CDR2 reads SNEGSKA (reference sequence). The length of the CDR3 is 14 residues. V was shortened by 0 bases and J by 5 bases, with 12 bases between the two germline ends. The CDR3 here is CSARDPILGDTQYF. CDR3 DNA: TGCAGTGCTAGAGATCCGATTTTAGGAGATACGCAGTATTTT.

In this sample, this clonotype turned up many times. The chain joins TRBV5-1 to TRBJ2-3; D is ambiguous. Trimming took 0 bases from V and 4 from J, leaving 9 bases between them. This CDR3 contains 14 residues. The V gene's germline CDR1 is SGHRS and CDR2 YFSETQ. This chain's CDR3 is CASSLEARADTQYF. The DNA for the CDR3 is TGCGCCAGCAGCTTGGAGGCCAGAGCAGATACGCAGTATTTT.

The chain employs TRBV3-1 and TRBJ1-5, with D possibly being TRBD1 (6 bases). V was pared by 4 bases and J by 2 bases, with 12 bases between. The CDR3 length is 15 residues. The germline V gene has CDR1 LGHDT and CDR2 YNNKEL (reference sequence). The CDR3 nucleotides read TGTGCCAGCAGCCCCGGGGGCCTCCGCAATCAGCCCCAGCATTTT. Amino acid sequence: CASSPGGLRNQPQHF.

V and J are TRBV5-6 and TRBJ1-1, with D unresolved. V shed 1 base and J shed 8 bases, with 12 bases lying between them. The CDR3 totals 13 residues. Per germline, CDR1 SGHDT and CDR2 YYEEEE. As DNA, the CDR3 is TGTGCCAGCAGCTTGAGCCTGAAGATGGAAGCTTTCTTT. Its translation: CASSLSLKMEAFF.

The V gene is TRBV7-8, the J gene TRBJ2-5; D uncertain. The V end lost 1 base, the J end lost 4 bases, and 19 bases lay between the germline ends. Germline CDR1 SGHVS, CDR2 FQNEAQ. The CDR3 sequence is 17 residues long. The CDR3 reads CASSLGRSRPSTETQYF. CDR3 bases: TGTGCCAGCAGCTTAGGACGTAGCCGACCGTCCACAGAGACCCAGTACTTC.

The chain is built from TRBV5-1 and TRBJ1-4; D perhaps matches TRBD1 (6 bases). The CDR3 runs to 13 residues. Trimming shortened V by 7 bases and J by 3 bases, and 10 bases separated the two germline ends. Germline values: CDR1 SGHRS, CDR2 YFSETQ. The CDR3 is CASAGQPNEKLFF. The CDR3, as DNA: TGCGCCAGCGCTGGACAGCCTAATGAAAAACTGTTTTTT.

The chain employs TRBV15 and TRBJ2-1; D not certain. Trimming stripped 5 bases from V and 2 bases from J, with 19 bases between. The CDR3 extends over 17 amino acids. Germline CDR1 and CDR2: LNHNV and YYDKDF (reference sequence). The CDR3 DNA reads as TGTGCCACCAGCGGGCACCGCCGGGTCCTTACCTACAATGAGCAGTTCTTC. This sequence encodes CATSGHRRVLTYNEQFF.

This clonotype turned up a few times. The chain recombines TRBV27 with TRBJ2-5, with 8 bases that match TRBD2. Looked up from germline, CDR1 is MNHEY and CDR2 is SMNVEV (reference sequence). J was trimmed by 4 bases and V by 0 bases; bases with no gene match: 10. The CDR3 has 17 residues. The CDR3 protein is CASSLSISGGYTETQYF. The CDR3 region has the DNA TGTGCCAGCAGTTTATCAATCTCGGGAGGGTACACAGAGACCCAGTACTTC.

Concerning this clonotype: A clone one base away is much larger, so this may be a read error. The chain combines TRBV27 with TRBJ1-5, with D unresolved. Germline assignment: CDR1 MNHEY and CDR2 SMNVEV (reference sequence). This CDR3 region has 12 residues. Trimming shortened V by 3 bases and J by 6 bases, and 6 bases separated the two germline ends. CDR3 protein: CASSFMGQPQHF. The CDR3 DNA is TGTGCCAGCAGTTTCATGGGTCAGCCCCAGCATTTT.

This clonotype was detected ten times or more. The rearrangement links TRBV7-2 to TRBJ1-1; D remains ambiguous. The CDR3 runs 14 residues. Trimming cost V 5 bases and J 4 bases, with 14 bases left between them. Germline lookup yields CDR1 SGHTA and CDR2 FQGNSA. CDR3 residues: CASSADRVGTEAFF. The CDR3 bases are TGTGCCAGCAGCGCCGACCGGGTGGGCACTGAAGCTTTCTTT.

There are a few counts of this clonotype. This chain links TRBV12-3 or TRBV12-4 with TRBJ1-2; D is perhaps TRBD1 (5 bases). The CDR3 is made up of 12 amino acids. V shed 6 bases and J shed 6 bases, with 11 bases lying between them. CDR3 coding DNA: TGTGCCAGCAGGCAGGGCTTTGATGGCTACACCTTC. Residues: CASRQGFDGYTF.

CDR3 sequence reads: CASRTGGSNTGELFF. CDR3 DNA sequence: TGTGCCAGCAGGACCGGGGGCTCGAACACCGGGGAGCTGTTTTTT. V is TRBV12-3 or TRBV12-4 and J is TRBJ2-2, with D perhaps TRBD1 or TRBD2 (6 bases each). The length of the CDR3 is 15 residues. V gave up 6 bases and J gave up 0 bases, with 11 bases separating them.

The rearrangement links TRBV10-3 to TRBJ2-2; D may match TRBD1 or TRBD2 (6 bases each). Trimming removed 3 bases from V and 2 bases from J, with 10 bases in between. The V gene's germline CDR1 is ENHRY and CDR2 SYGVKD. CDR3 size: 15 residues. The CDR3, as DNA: TGTGCCATCAGTGAACGGGGGCCTAACACCGGGGAGCTGTTTTTT. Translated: CAISERGPNTGELFF.

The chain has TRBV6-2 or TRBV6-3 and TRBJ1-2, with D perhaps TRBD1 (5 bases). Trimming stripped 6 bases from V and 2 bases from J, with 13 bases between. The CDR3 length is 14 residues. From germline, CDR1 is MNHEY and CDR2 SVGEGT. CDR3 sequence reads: CASSGRGSNYGYTF. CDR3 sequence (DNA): TGTGCCAGCAGCGGAAGGGGTTCGAACTATGGCTACACCTTC.

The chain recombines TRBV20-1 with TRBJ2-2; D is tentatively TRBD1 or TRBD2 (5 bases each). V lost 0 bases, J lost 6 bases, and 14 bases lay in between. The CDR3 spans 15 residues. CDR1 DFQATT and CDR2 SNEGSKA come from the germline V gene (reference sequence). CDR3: CSARDARRGPGELFF. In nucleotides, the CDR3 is TGCAGTGCTAGAGATGCCCGTAGGGGACCCGGGGAGCTGTTTTTT.

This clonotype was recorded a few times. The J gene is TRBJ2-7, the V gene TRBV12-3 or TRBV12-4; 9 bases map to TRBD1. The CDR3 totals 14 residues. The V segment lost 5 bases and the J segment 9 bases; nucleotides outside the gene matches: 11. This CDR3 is CASSPPGQGTRQYF. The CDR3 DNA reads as TGTGCCAGCAGTCCTCCGGGACAGGGAACACGGCAGTACTTC.

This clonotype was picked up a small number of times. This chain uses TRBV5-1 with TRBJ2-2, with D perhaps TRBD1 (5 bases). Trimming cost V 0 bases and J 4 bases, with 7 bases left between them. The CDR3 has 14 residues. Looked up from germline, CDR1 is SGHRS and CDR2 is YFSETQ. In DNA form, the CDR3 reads TGCGCCAGCAGCTTGGCAGGGCCCACCGGGGAGCTGTTTTTT. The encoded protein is CASSLAGPTGELFF.

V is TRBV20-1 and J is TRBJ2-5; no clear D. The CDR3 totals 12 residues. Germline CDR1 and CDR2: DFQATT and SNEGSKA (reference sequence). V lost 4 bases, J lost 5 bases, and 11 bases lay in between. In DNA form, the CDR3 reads TGCAGTGCTACCGGAAGCCGGGAGACCCAGTACTTC. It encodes CSATGSRETQYF.